This T cell receptor (beta chain) was observed in a study of T cell responses to AZD1222 COVID-19 vaccine. The CDR3 runs to 14 residues. Germline V gene lookup returns CDR1 SGHRS and CDR2 YFSETQ. V lost 0 bases to trimming and J lost 2 bases, with 7 bases between them. This clone was observed a single time. Sequenced by immunoSEQ multiplex PCR; TCRdb stores in-frame clones only, minus some. This table has 60,000 to 75,000 clones, approximately 90% appearing once. The source material was peripheral blood, sampled 28 days after the second AZD1222 dose. The V gene is TRBV5-1, the J gene TRBJ2-3; D gene ambiguous. The receptor was isolated from an adult who received the AZD1222 COVID-19 vaccine. The CDR3 loop reads CASSLVSPTDTQYF. Here the CDR3 DNA reads TGCGCCAGCAGCTTGGTGTCTCCCACAGATACGCAGTATTTT.